What follows are 21 T cell receptor beta chains derived from one specimen sequenced in a study of shared clonotypes between healthy human individuals. The naive CD8 fraction comprised CD45RO-negative cells positively selected for CCR7 and excluded terminally differentiated effector memory CD45RA+ cells. Measured with immunoSEQ multiplex PCR; TCRdb has only the in-frame clones, and not every one. Of about 2,100,000 clones detected, under 95% appear once; the ten largest clones hold more than 1.5%. Source material: naive CD8+ T cells from PBMCs. The receptors derive from a young man in good health. Some clones in this sample may be carry-over from other donors' samples.

The chain recombines TRBV29-1 with TRBJ1-2, with no clear D. V lost 8 bases to trimming and J lost 3 bases, with 13 bases between them. The CDR3 sequence is 12 residues long. In germline, CDR1 is SQVTM, CDR2 ANQGSEA. CDR3 protein: CSTLLPDYGYTF. The DNA of the CDR3 is TGCAGCACTCTCTTGCCTGACTATGGCTACACCTTC.

This clone was recorded only once. This chain joins TRBV28 and TRBJ2-1, with unresolved D. CDR1 and CDR2 (germline): MDHEN, SYDVKM. Deletions cut 10 bases from V and 9 bases from J, with 25 bases between. The CDR3 runs to 15 residues. The CDR3 DNA follows: TGTGCCACCACTTCCGTGGGATACACAACTGGTGAGCAGTTCTTC. It translates to CATTSVGYTTGEQFF.

This clone was recorded only once. The rearrangement uses TRBV7-9 and TRBJ1-2; TRBD1 matches at 7 bases. The CDR3 has 14 amino acids. Germline loops: CDR1 SEHNR, CDR2 FQNEAQ (reference sequence). The V gene end was trimmed by 5 bases and the J gene end by 5 bases; junction bases not matched to a gene: 8. The CDR3 DNA sequence: TGTGCCAGCAGCGCCGGGACAGCTGAATATGGCTACACCTTC. Translation: CASSAGTAEYGYTF.

The chain combines TRBV27 with TRBJ1-2, with 9 positions matching TRBD1. CDR1 is MNHEY and CDR2 is SMNVEV in the germline V gene (reference sequence). V trimming: 5 bases; J trimming: 5 bases; junction bases outside the gene matches: 9. The CDR3 consists of 15 residues. CDR3 nucleotide sequence: TGTGCCAGCAGTACCCGACAGGGGGGCATTTATGGCTACACCTTC. Its protein product is CASSTRQGGIYGYTF.

V gene TRBV13 combines with J gene TRBJ2-7; unclear D gene. The CDR3 contains 13 residues. Germline V gene data show CDR1 as PRHDT and CDR2 as FYEKMQ (reference sequence). The V gene lost 5 bases and the J gene lost 2 bases, with 10 bases spanning the gap. Written as DNA, the CDR3 is TGTGCCAGCAGCGCAGGAGTCGCCTACGAGCAGTACTTC. Amino acid sequence: CASSAGVAYEQYF.

Concerning this clone itself: The same CDR3 arises from other DNA sequences in this sample as well. The chain has TRBV27 and TRBJ2-3; the match to TRBD1 covers 7 bases. The V gene end was trimmed by 6 bases and the J gene end by 2 bases; junction bases not matched to a gene: 8. The CDR3 has 15 residues. Germline V lookup: CDR1 MNHEY, CDR2 SMNVEV (reference sequence). The CDR3 region has the DNA TGTGCCAGCAGCCCAAGGGGGCTCTACACAGATACGCAGTATTTT. Protein product: CASSPRGLYTDTQYF.

The CDR3 spells CASSVGGIQFRGDTQYF. DNA for the CDR3: TGTGCCAGCAGCGTAGGAGGGATCCAGTTCAGGGGAGATACGCAGTATTTT. The chain has TRBV9 and TRBJ2-3; possible D gene TRBD1, 6 bases. The germline gives CDR1 SGDLS, CDR2 YYNGEE. V gave up 0 bases and J gave up 5 bases, with 19 bases separating them. This CDR3 spans 17 amino acids.

The chain recombines TRBV28 with TRBJ2-7, with 9 bases matching TRBD1. The V and J ends lost 4 bases and 5 bases, in that order; junction bases with no gene match: 6. Looked up from germline, CDR1 is MDHEN and CDR2 is SYDVKM. This CDR3 is 14 amino acids long. The CDR3 region has the DNA TGTGCCAGCAGTTCCCCACAGGGGGCCCACGAGCAGTACTTC. Its protein is CASSSPQGAHEQYF.

V usage is TRBV10-1 and J usage is TRBJ1-1, with a possible D match to TRBD1 (6 bases). In germline, CDR1 is WNHNN, CDR2 SYGVQD (reference sequence). Deletions cut 4 bases from V and 11 bases from J, with 20 bases between. The CDR3 consists of 14 residues. CDR3 DNA sequence: TGCGCCAGCAGTGCTAACAGGGCAGCAATAGCGGCTTTCTTT. Protein product: CASSANRAAIAAFF.

This chain joins TRBV18 and TRBJ2-1; 7 positions match TRBD1. The CDR3 loop spans 17 amino acids. Germline V CDR1 and CDR2: KGHSH, LQKENI. V trimming: 6 bases; J trimming: 0 bases; junction bases outside the gene matches: 11. CDR3 DNA: TGTGCCAGCTCCCCTAGACAGGGCCTGAGCTCCTACAATGAGCAGTTCTTC. Its translation: CASSPRQGLSSYNEQFF.

The chain joins TRBV2 to TRBJ1-4; D is perhaps TRBD1 (5 bases). Between the trimmed V and J ends, which lost 6 bases and 0 bases, there was a span of 17 bases. CDR1 is SNHLY, CDR2 FYNNEI, per germline. The CDR3 is 17 residues long. CDR3 amino acids: CASRGAGMSATNEKLFF. CDR3 DNA sequence: TGTGCCAGCAGGGGAGCAGGGATGAGTGCAACTAATGAAAAACTGTTTTTT.

DNA of the CDR3: TGCGCCAGCAGCCCAGAACCGGGACTCCCTCACAATGAGCAGTTCTTC. Translating gives CASSPEPGLPHNEQFF. The chain employs TRBV4-1 and TRBJ2-1; D may be TRBD2 (6 bases). Germline values: CDR1 MGHRA, CDR2 YSYEKL. This CDR3 spans 16 amino acids. Trimming removed 4 bases at V and 5 bases at J, with 18 bases between.

V usage is TRBV13 and J usage is TRBJ2-3; D ambiguous. The CDR3 is 12 amino acids. Trimming cost V 8 bases and J 0 bases, with 6 bases left between them. From germline, CDR1 is PRHDT and CDR2 FYEKMQ (reference sequence). Here the CDR3 reads CASGSSTDTQYF. The CDR3 DNA is TGTGCCAGCGGCTCTAGCACAGATACGCAGTATTTT.

The chain couples TRBV4-3 to TRBJ2-1; 8 bases are a match to TRBD1. The CDR3 has 21 amino acids. Per the germline V gene, CDR1 is LGHNA and CDR2 is YSLEER. After removal of 2 bases from V and 3 bases from J, the junction contained 21 bases not matched to a gene. CDR3 coding DNA: TGCGCCAGCAGCCAACCCGGGGTATCGGACAGGGCGACGGTATACTACAATGAGCAGTTCTTC. Its translation: CASSQPGVSDRATVYYNEQFF.

The chain is built from TRBV10-2 and TRBJ1-3; no definite D call. Trimming left V 6 bases short and J 8 bases short, with 14 bases between. The CDR3 covers 13 residues. Germline loops: CDR1 WSHSY, CDR2 SAAADI. The CDR3 region is CASRAPMLDTIYF. CDR3 DNA sequence: TGCGCCAGCAGGGCCCCGATGCTAGACACCATATATTTT.

V gene TRBV7-9 combines with J gene TRBJ2-1; 16 bases fit TRBD2. Looked up from germline, CDR1 is SEHNR and CDR2 is FQNEAQ (reference sequence). This CDR3 has 19 residues. With 4 bases clipped from V and 4 bases from J, the junction kept 10 bases outside the gene matches. The CDR3 DNA is TGTGCCAGCAGCTCAAACAGGGGGACTAGCGGGAGGGCTTACAATGAGCAGTTCTTC. Its protein product is CASSSNRGTSGRAYNEQFF.

The table lists this clone with a count of one. The V gene is TRBV10-3, the J gene TRBJ2-7, with unresolved D. Germline V lookup: CDR1 ENHRY, CDR2 SYGVKD. The germline V and J ends were trimmed by 3 bases and 6 bases, with 18 bases remaining between them. This CDR3 spans 15 amino acids. The CDR3 nucleotides are TGTGCCATCAGTGATGTGCAGACCGCCCCGGGCGAGCAGTACTTC. It encodes CAISDVQTAPGEQYF.

The chain couples TRBV11-2 to TRBJ2-7, with no clear D. Trimming removed 1 base at V and 3 bases at J, with 13 bases between. This CDR3 region has 15 residues. Germline V gene sequence: CDR1 SGHAT, CDR2 FQNNGV. Here the CDR3 reads CASSLAANFYYEQYF. CDR3 nucleotide sequence: TGTGCCAGCAGCTTAGCTGCGAACTTCTACTACGAGCAGTACTTC.

The chain uses TRBV5-1 and TRBJ1-2, with a weak D call TRBD1 (5 bases). Germline V lookup: CDR1 SGHRS, CDR2 YFSETQ. Deletions cut 0 bases from V and 4 bases from J, with 19 bases between. This CDR3 region has 17 residues. The CDR3 nucleotides read TGCGCCAGCAGCTTGGAGGGACCAGGGTTCCTTGCCTATGGCTACACCTTC. This gives the protein CASSLEGPGFLAYGYTF.

In regard to this clone: The same CDR3 is also encoded by other DNA sequences in this sample. This chain uses TRBV4-1 with TRBJ1-1, with a tentative D call TRBD1 (5 bases). Germline V gene lookup returns CDR1 MGHRA and CDR2 YSYEKL. The CDR3 contains 15 residues. V dropped 3 bases and J dropped 0 bases, with 11 bases sitting between them. For the CDR3, the DNA is TGCGCCAGCAGCCAGGGGCCCATTTTGAACACTGAAGCTTTCTTT. Its protein is CASSQGPILNTEAFF.

CDR3 nucleotide sequence: TGTGCCAGCCTACGTGACAGGGGCGATGAGCAGTTCTTC. Translation gives CASLRDRGDEQFF. The V call is TRBV2, the J call TRBJ2-1; 8 bases are a match to TRBD1. Germline V gives CDR1 SNHLY, CDR2 FYNNEI. This CDR3 comprises 13 residues. After removal of 8 bases from V and 8 bases from J, the junction contained 8 bases not matched to a gene.